This TCR beta chain was found in a study of Tregs in tolerant kidney transplant recipients. The protocol was immunoSEQ multiplex PCR, while the TCRdb copy is restricted to in-frame clones and leaves out a portion. The sample data list roughly 30,000 clones. Whole-study results and caveats: Validation in larger populations is needed because few patients were studied. Donor-specific Treg expansion exceeded global Treg expansion in tolerant patients, suggesting antigen drive.

V lost 4 bases and J lost 3; bases outside the gene matches: 4. This CDR3 spans 15 amino acids. Germline V gene data show CDR1 as SGHRS and CDR2 as YFSETQ. Remarks on this clone: Antigen: not known. With the read ending 3 residues before the CDR3 end, the germline J gene is used to fill in that end.

The sample in question was CD8+ T cells from blood, obtained before the transplant. This TCR derives from a human donor who received a combined kidney and bone marrow transplant. The genes are TRBV5-1 and TRBJ1-3; 10 bases fit TRBD1. The CDR3 protein is CASSRDRGLGNTIYF. The sequenced CDR3 bases are TGCGCCAGCAGCCGAGACAGGGGGCTTGGAAACACC. Together with reference TRBV5-1 and TRBJ1-3, the CDR3 gives the full variable domain: KAGVTQTPRYLIKTRGQQVTLSCSPISGHRSVSWYQQTPGQGLQFLFEYFSETQRNKGNFPGRFSGRQFSNSRSEMNVSTLELGDSALYLCASSRDRGLGNTIYFGEGSWLTVV.